This TCR beta chain appears in the sequencing data of a study of beta chain features in type 1 diabetes. Study findings and constraints: High TCR expression in some cells could lead to their over-representation in cDNA sequencing. Shorter TCRB CDR3s, moderately but significantly so, were found in Type 1 diabetes patients in all four CD4+ subsets.

This clone came up a few times. What it binds is not known. The CDR3 runs 12 residues. Looked up from germline, CDR1 is SEHNR and CDR2 is FQNEAQ (reference sequence). V gave up 4 bases and J gave up 4 bases, with 8 bases separating them. TCRB transcripts that were expressed got sequenced, as all of the isolated RNA had been reverse transcribed. The protocol was immunoSEQ multiplex PCR, while the TCRdb copy is restricted to in-frame clones and leaves out a portion. The sample holds 240,000 or so clones; approximately 15% are singletons and the top ten take just under 0.02%. The TCR comes from a man aged 25-45 years with type 1 diabetes. The specimen sequenced was naive CD4+ T cells from blood. The chain recombines TRBV7-9 with TRBJ2-7; no reliable D call. This chain's CDR3 is CASSSQKYEQYF. The CDR3 DNA is TGTGCCAGCAGCTCACAGAAATACGAGCAGTACTTC.